This entry lists 17 T cell receptor beta chains sequenced from one sample in a study of blood T cell repertoires in COVID-19. TCRdb's copy holds only in-frame clones and misses some; the assay was immunoSEQ multiplex PCR. Of some 150,000 clones in the sample, roughly 90% were seen once. Sequencing was carried out using PBMCs or T cells enriched from blood (not recorded which). These TCRs come from a woman aged 25 to 45 with acute COVID-19.

The chain joins TRBV27 to TRBJ1-1; D unclear. The CDR3 runs 17 residues. Deletions cut 4 bases from V and 1 base from J, with 19 bases between. Per germline, CDR1 MNHEY and CDR2 SMNVEV (reference sequence). The CDR3 DNA sequence: TGTGCCAGCAGTTCGCCACGGGAGAATGGGTGGAACACTGAAGCTTTCTTT. This gives the protein CASSSPRENGWNTEAFF.

V is TRBV28 and J is TRBJ1-2, with D tentatively TRBD1 (5 bases). V lost 8 bases and J lost 6, with 22 bases in between. The CDR3 has 15 residues. Looked up from germline, CDR1 is MDHEN and CDR2 is SYDVKM. This chain's CDR3 is CASLTLGRVGNGYTF. CDR3 coding DNA: TGTGCCAGCCTAACGCTGGGCAGGGTAGGGAATGGCTACACCTTC.

The rearrangement uses TRBV5-1 and TRBJ1-4, with D perhaps matching TRBD1 (6 bases). This CDR3 is built from 13 residues. Germline V gene lookup returns CDR1 SGHRS and CDR2 YFSETQ. The V end lost 5 bases, the J end lost 3 bases, and 8 bases lay between the germline ends. CDR3 amino acids: CASRGAANEKLFF. Written as DNA, the CDR3 is TGCGCCAGCAGGGGGGCGGCTAATGAAAAACTGTTTTTT.

The rearrangement links TRBV18 to TRBJ2-7, with D possibly TRBD2 on 6 matching bases. Germline-derived CDR1 and CDR2 are KGHSH and LQKENI. Trimming took 8 bases from V and 1 from J, leaving 15 bases between them. CDR3 length: 14 residues. Here the CDR3 reads CASRASEDSYEQYF. The CDR3 coding sequence is TGTGCCAGCAGAGCTAGCGAGGATTCCTACGAGCAGTACTTC.

The CDR3 DNA reads TGTGCCAGCTCACATGGGGAGACTGCGCCAGATACGCAGTATTTT. Its translation is CASSHGETAPDTQYF. The rearrangement joins TRBV18 to TRBJ2-3; TRBD2 is a possible D gene (5 bases). The V and J ends lost 4 bases and 4 bases respectively, with 15 bases between them. The CDR3 spans 15 residues. Germline CDR1 is KGHSH and CDR2 is LQKENI.

V is TRBV7-8 and J is TRBJ1-3; 10 bases match TRBD1. The CDR3 consists of 16 residues. CDR1 is SGHVS and CDR2 is FQNEAQ in the germline V gene. V was pared by 4 bases and J by 2 bases, with 5 bases of the junction left unmatched. The DNA of the CDR3 is TGTGCCAGCAGCTGGGGGGGACAGGGGACTGGAAACACCATATATTTT. Translation: CASSWGGQGTGNTIYF.

The rearrangement joins TRBV7-3 to TRBJ2-3; no firm D call. V was clipped by 4 bases and J by 0 bases, with 5 bases between them. The CDR3 spans 13 residues. CDR1 is SGHTA and CDR2 is FQGTGA in the germline V gene. CDR3 coding DNA: TGTGCCAGCAGCTGGCCTAGCACAGATACGCAGTATTTT. This gives the protein CASSWPSTDTQYF.

This chain joins TRBV10-3 and TRBJ2-7, with D uncertain. Looked up from germline, CDR1 is ENHRY and CDR2 is SYGVKD. Trimming pared 0 bases from V and 2 bases from J, leaving 8 bases between. This CDR3 has 14 amino acids. The CDR3 sequence: CAISESVTAYEQYF. CDR3 DNA sequence: TGTGCCATCAGTGAGTCTGTTACAGCCTACGAGCAGTACTTC.

The chain uses TRBV10-3 and TRBJ1-1; D unresolved. Germline V gene sequence: CDR1 ENHRY, CDR2 SYGVKD. Trimming stripped 3 bases from V and 3 bases from J, with 11 bases between. CDR3 size: 14 residues. CDR3 nucleotides: TGTGCCATCAGTGATAGCGGATACTACACTGAAGCTTTCTTT. Encoded protein: CAISDSGYYTEAFF.

The rearrangement links TRBV30 to TRBJ2-1; 8 positions agree with TRBD2. Germline values: CDR1 GTSNPN, CDR2 SVGIG (reference sequence). This CDR3 spans 15 amino acids. The trim removed 5 bases at V and 0 bases at J, leaving 6 bases unmatched. CDR3 sequence reads: CAWVAGTHSYNEQFF. The CDR3 region has the DNA TGTGCCTGGGTAGCGGGGACACACTCCTACAATGAGCAGTTCTTC.

The genes are TRBV7-2 and TRBJ1-2, with D perhaps matching TRBD1 (5 bases). CDR1 is SGHTA and CDR2 is FQGNSA in the germline V gene. The V gene lost 0 bases and the J gene lost 3 bases, with 8 bases spanning the gap. This CDR3 region has 14 residues. CDR3 in DNA: TGTGCCAGCAGCTTAGCGGCGGGGGACTATGGCTACACCTTC. Its translation is CASSLAAGDYGYTF.

The V gene is TRBV2, the J gene TRBJ1-6; D is unclear. Germline V gene data show CDR1 as SNHLY and CDR2 as FYNNEI. The CDR3 has 15 amino acids. V lost 8 bases, J lost 9 bases, and 20 bases lay in between. The CDR3 DNA follows: TGTGCCAGCGTGTTGCGGGGTTTACTTGGTTCACCCCTCCACTTT. As protein: CASVLRGLLGSPLHF.

V and J are TRBV3-1 (or the pseudogene TRBV3-2) and TRBJ2-3; D unresolved. The germline V gene encodes CDR1 LGHDT and CDR2 YNNKEL (reference sequence). This CDR3 comprises 13 residues. Trimming removed 5 bases at V and 6 bases at J, with 12 bases between. The CDR3 sequence is CASSFPRGDTQYF. The CDR3 DNA reads TGTGCCAGCAGCTTCCCCCGCGGTGATACGCAGTATTTT.

V and J are TRBV5-4 and TRBJ2-3; tentatively, D is TRBD1 (6 bases). V was trimmed by 5 bases and J by 2 bases, leaving 18 bases between them. Per germline, CDR1 SGHNT and CDR2 YYREEE (reference sequence). The CDR3 totals 16 residues. The CDR3 DNA reads TGTGCCAGCAGTCTACCAGGGGCCCTTTACACAGATACGCAGTATTTT. Its protein product is CASSLPGALYTDTQYF.

The chain couples TRBV5-1 to TRBJ1-4, with unresolved D. The CDR3 runs 15 residues. The V end was cut by 2 bases, the J end by 5 bases, with 13 bases between. CDR1 SGHRS and CDR2 YFSETQ come from the germline V gene. CDR3 sequence (DNA): TGCGCCAGCAGCTTATGGACTGCGGCGAATGAAAAACTGTTTTTT. This gives the protein CASSLWTAANEKLFF.

The chain uses TRBV7-2 and TRBJ2-3; D is uncertain. Germline loops: CDR1 SGHTA, CDR2 FQGNSA. This CDR3 comprises 15 residues. Trimming cost V 6 bases and J 1 base, with 14 bases left between them. This CDR3 is CASRSTPARTDTQYF. For the CDR3, the DNA is TGTGCCAGCAGGTCTACCCCCGCCCGCACAGATACGCAGTATTTT. Supplemented by reference TRBV7-2 and TRBJ2-3, the full variable domain reads GAGVSQSPSNKVTEKGKDVELRCDPISGHTALYWYRQSLGQGLEFLIYFQGNSAPDKSGLPSDRFSAERTGGSVSTLTIQRTQQEDSAVYLCASRSTPARTDTQYFGPGTRLTVL.

The rearrangement uses TRBV7-9 and TRBJ1-2; TRBD1 is a possible D gene (5 bases). CDR1 and CDR2 (germline): SEHNR, FQNEAQ (reference sequence). The CDR3 length is 15 residues. Trimming removed 1 base at V and 6 bases at J, with 15 bases between. The CDR3 loop is CASSLDRPGVHGYTF. The CDR3 nucleotides read TGTGCCAGCAGCTTAGACAGGCCCGGTGTCCATGGCTACACCTTC.